Below are 5 T cell receptor beta chains sequenced from a single sample in a study of shared clonotypes between healthy human individuals. The method was immunoSEQ multiplex PCR; TCRdb's version includes in-frame clones alone and lacks a portion of them. The sample has about 680,000 clones, approximately 74% seen once. The sequencing sample was made of memory CD4+ T cells sorted from blood. Subset given: CD45RA-negative fraction. The receptor set was obtained from a woman aged 25 to 45 in good health.

V usage is TRBV5-1 and J usage is TRBJ2-5, with TRBD1 matching over 11 bases. The J segment lost 4 bases and the V segment lost 2 bases, leaving 4 bases of the junction unmatched. The germline CDR1 and CDR2 sequences are SGHRS and YFSETQ. The CDR3 runs 15 residues. The CDR3 DNA follows: TGCGCCAGCAGCTTATGGACAGGGGGCACAGAGACCCAGTACTTC. As protein: CASSLWTGGTETQYF.

This clone was seen a single time. V is TRBV27 and J is TRBJ1-5, with D unresolved. Germline lookup yields CDR1 MNHEY and CDR2 SMNVEV (reference sequence). The CDR3 is made up of 15 amino acids. The V end lost 5 bases, the J end lost 4 bases, and 15 bases lay between the germline ends. CDR3 in DNA: TGTGCCAGCAGTCCTCGGTCTGTTCTAAATCAGCCCCAGCATTTT. Protein sequence: CASSPRSVLNQPQHF.

This sequence joins TRBV6-6 and TRBJ2-1; D is perhaps TRBD1 or TRBD2 (5 bases each). Trimming removed 6 bases at V and 8 bases at J, with 17 bases between. Germline loops: CDR1 MNHNY, CDR2 SVGAGI (reference sequence). The CDR3 contains 14 residues. CDR3 residues: CASSKGRNSDEQFF. The CDR3 DNA reads TGTGCCAGCAGCAAGGGGAGAAACAGCGATGAGCAGTTCTTC.

The chain links TRBV5-1 to TRBJ1-1; no firm D call. The CDR3 is 16 residues long. V shed 4 bases and J shed 0 bases, with 16 bases lying between them. The V gene's germline CDR1 is SGHRS and CDR2 YFSETQ. In DNA form, the CDR3 reads TGCGCCAGCAGCACCGCTTCGGGGTCTATGAACACTGAAGCTTTCTTT. Translation: CASSTASGSMNTEAFF.

This clone was observed a single time. J is TRBJ2-3 and V is TRBV11-3; 13 bases agree with TRBD2. The germline V gene has CDR1 SGHNT and CDR2 YENEEA. CDR3 length equals 19 residues. V shed 4 bases, J shed 4 bases, and the junction held 14 bases outside the gene matches. The DNA for the CDR3 is TGTGCCAGCAGCTCCCTTTCACATGGGACTAGCGGGAACGCAGATACGCAGTATTTT. Its protein is CASSSLSHGTSGNADTQYF.